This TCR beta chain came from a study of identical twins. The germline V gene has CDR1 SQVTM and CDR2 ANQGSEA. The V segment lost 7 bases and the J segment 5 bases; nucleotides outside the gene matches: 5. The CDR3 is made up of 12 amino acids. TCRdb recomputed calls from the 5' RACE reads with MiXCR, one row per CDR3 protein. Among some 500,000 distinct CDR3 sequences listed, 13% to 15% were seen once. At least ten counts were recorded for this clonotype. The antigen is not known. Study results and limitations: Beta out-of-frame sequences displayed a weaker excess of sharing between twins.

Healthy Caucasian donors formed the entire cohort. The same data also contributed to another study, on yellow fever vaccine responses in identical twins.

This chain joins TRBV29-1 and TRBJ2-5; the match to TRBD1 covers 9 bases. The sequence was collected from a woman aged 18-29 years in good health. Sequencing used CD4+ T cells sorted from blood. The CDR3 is CSATGGAETQYF. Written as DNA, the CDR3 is TGCAGCGCTACAGGGGGCGCGGAGACCCAGTACTTC.